This TCR beta chain emerged from a study of long-term antiretroviral therapy in people with HIV. Study-level results: Repertoires in HIV (unlike those of controls) had narrower CDR3 length ranges.

The V end lost 9 bases, the J end lost 6 bases, and 12 bases lay between the germline ends. The length of the CDR3 is 12 residues. Germline V gene sequence: CDR1 ENHRY, CDR2 SYGVKD. Details on this clone: Its antigen is as yet unknown.

Samples were assayed with immunoSEQ v3.0 at survey level. TCRdb's table, derived via immunoSEQ multiplex PCR, lists solely in-frame clones and lacks some. Among 30,000 to 40,000 clones, about 80% were seen once, and the ten largest hold roughly 6.6%. V gene TRBV10-3 combines with J gene TRBJ2-1, with D tentatively TRBD2 (5 bases). The source is a woman between 50 and 59 years old with HIV. Here the sequenced sample was unsorted PBMCs, taken 2 years after starting antiretroviral therapy. CDR3 protein: CAIADPLNEQFF. In DNA, the CDR3 is TGTGCCATAGCGGACCCCCTCAATGAGCAGTTCTTC.